These 20 T cell receptor beta chains came from one sample sequenced in a study of T cell changes during pregnancy in multiple sclerosis. Profiling relied on immunoSEQ multiplex PCR, and the TCRdb table lists in-frame clones only, not all of them. The sample carries some 110,000 clones, about 94% recorded once. Sequenced here: peripheral blood, sampled in the third trimester of pregnancy. These receptors all come from a female donor with multiple sclerosis, enrolled in a pregnancy study.

V and J are TRBV6-5 and TRBJ2-1; 10 nucleotides agree with TRBD2. V dropped 6 bases and J dropped 2; count of bases not matched to a gene: 4. This CDR3 has 15 residues. Germline CDR1 and CDR2: MNHEY and SVGAGI. The CDR3 reads CASSLTSGTYNEQFF. The CDR3 region has the DNA TGTGCCAGCAGCCTCACTAGCGGGACCTACAATGAGCAGTTCTTC.

This rearrangement joins TRBV7-9 to TRBJ2-3; the D gene is possibly TRBD1 (6 bases). There are 15 residues in the CDR3. Per the germline V gene, CDR1 is SEHNR and CDR2 is FQNEAQ (reference sequence). V was cut by 0 bases and J by 0 bases, with 7 bases left in between. DNA for the CDR3: TGTGCCAGCAGCTTAGCAGACAGGAGCACAGATACGCAGTATTTT. This translates into CASSLADRSTDTQYF.

A single count supports this clone. The chain employs TRBV1 and TRBJ1-1; the listed D gene, TRBD1, was not tested against the DNA. TRBV1 is described as a pseudogene. This CDR3 region has 15 residues. This CDR3 reads CTSSQLTQGGTEAFF. CDR3 coding DNA: TGCACCAGCAGCCAACTCACACAGGGTGGCACTGAAGCTTTCTTT.

The V call is TRBV11-2, the J call TRBJ2-3; D possibly corresponds to TRBD1 (6 bases). The V gene lost 9 bases and the J gene lost 0 bases, with 10 bases spanning the gap. The CDR3 is made up of 13 amino acids. Germline V lookup: CDR1 SGHAT, CDR2 FQNNGV. CDR3 loop: CASRQGSTDTQYF. The CDR3 region has the DNA TGTGCCAGTAGGCAGGGGAGCACAGATACGCAGTATTTT.

The CDR3 loop is CASSNSLNTEAFF. The CDR3 DNA follows: TGTGCCAGCAGCAACTCGCTGAACACTGAAGCTTTCTTT. The chain joins TRBV7-9 to TRBJ1-1; D is ambiguous. Between the trimmed V and J ends, which lost 5 bases and 0 bases, there was a span of 7 bases. Germline values: CDR1 SEHNR, CDR2 FQNEAQ (reference sequence). The length of the CDR3 is 13 residues. Variable domain in full (rest from reference TRBV7-9 and TRBJ1-1): DTGVSQNPRHKITKRGQNVTFRCDPISEHNRLYWYRQTLGQGPEFLTYFQNEAQLEKSRLLSDRFSAERPKGSFSTLEIQRTEQGDSAMYLCASSNSLNTEAFFGQGTRLTVV.

The J gene is TRBJ2-7, the V gene TRBV29-1; 10 bases match TRBD1. The CDR3 covers 13 residues. The V and J ends lost 7 bases and 4 bases, in that order; junction bases with no gene match: 7. Germline CDR1 is SQVTM and CDR2 is ANQGSEA. The CDR3 loop is CSASGTGAYEQYF. The CDR3 DNA follows: TGCAGCGCTAGTGGGACAGGGGCGTACGAGCAGTACTTC.

The chain uses TRBV18 and TRBJ1-6; D is unresolved. The V end lost 3 bases, the J end lost 8 bases, and 8 bases lay between the germline ends. This CDR3 comprises 13 residues. Germline lookup yields CDR1 KGHSH and CDR2 LQKENI. CDR3 sequence: CASSPGAYSPLHF. CDR3 bases: TGTGCCAGCTCACCTGGTGCGTATTCACCCCTCCACTTT.

The chain recombines TRBV28 with TRBJ2-1; D not certain. Germline CDR1 MDHEN, CDR2 SYDVKM. The CDR3 totals 11 residues. With 3 bases removed from V and 10 bases from J, the gap between germline ends came to 7 bases. The CDR3 is CASSFGTEQFF. The CDR3 bases are TGTGCCAGCAGTTTCGGTACGGAGCAGTTCTTC. Looking up the rest from reference TRBV28 and TRBJ2-1 gives the full variable domain: DVKVTQSSRYLVKRTGEKVFLECVQDMDHENMFWYRQDPGLGLRLIYFSYDVKMKEKGDIPEGYSVSREKKERFSLILESASTNQTSMYLCASSFGTEQFFGPGTRLTVL.

The chain links TRBV5-4 to TRBJ2-2, with a tentative D call TRBD1 (5 bases). CDR1 SGHNT and CDR2 YYREEE come from the germline V gene (reference sequence). The CDR3 consists of 14 residues. Trimming removed 7 bases at V and 5 bases at J, with 15 bases between. CDR3 sequence: CASSLVGLTGELFF. The CDR3 DNA reads TGTGCCAGCTCCTTAGTGGGGCTTACCGGGGAGCTGTTTTTT.

The chain is built from TRBV7-2 and TRBJ2-3; tentative D call: TRBD2 (5 bases). Looked up from germline, CDR1 is SGHTA and CDR2 is FQGNSA. The CDR3 totals 14 residues. Trimming shortened V by 3 bases and J by 3 bases, and 10 bases separated the two germline ends. The chain's CDR3 is CASSFTSLTDTQYF. The CDR3 bases are TGTGCCAGCAGCTTCACTAGTCTAACAGATACGCAGTATTTT.

J is TRBJ1-3 and V is TRBV5-7; perhaps TRBD1 as D (6 bases). TRBV5-7 is given ORF status, its function remaining uncertain. This CDR3 has 15 residues. V shed 3 bases and J shed 0 bases, with 10 bases lying between them. For the CDR3, the DNA is TGTGCCAGCAGCTCCGAGGACAGCTCTGGAAACACCATATATTTT. Translating gives CASSSEDSSGNTIYF.

This chain connects TRBV27 to TRBJ2-1; TRBD2 might be the D (7 bases). Germline V CDR1 and CDR2: MNHEY, SMNVEV (reference sequence). CDR3 size: 15 residues. The V gene lost 7 bases and the J gene lost 8 bases, with 21 bases spanning the gap. The CDR3 nucleotides read TGTGCCAGCACCCCCCCGGGGGGCCCTAGGGATGAGCAGTTCTTC. This encodes CASTPPGGPRDEQFF.

The table lists this clone with a count of one. The chain couples TRBV27 to TRBJ1-1; D may be TRBD1 (6 bases). Trimming took 1 base from V and 7 from J, leaving 19 bases between them. Germline V lookup: CDR1 MNHEY, CDR2 SMNVEV (reference sequence). The CDR3 is made up of 16 amino acids. The CDR3: CASSLLGGIGGVEAFF. The CDR3 coding sequence is TGTGCCAGCAGTTTATTGGGAGGAATAGGGGGGGTTGAAGCTTTCTTT.

For the CDR3, the DNA is TGTGCCAGCAGCACCCCCGGGACAGGGAAAACCACCTACGAGCAGTACTTC. This sequence encodes CASSTPGTGKTTYEQYF. This chain links TRBV2 with TRBJ2-7, with 9 bases lining up with TRBD1. After removal of 6 bases from V and 2 bases from J, the junction contained 14 bases not matched to a gene. This CDR3 is 17 amino acids long. Germline V gene sequence: CDR1 SNHLY, CDR2 FYNNEI.

The chain links TRBV6-1 to TRBJ2-7; D possibly corresponds to TRBD2 (5 bases). V was trimmed by 7 bases and J by 6 bases, leaving 22 bases between them. Germline CDR1 and CDR2: MNHNS and SASEGT. The CDR3 covers 15 residues. CDR3 DNA: TGTGCCAGCACCCCTACCGGGAACCCGAGCGGCGAGCAGTACTTC. It yields the protein CASTPTGNPSGEQYF.

The chain employs TRBV19 and TRBJ2-1; TRBD1 matches at 8 bases. After removal of 4 bases from V and 5 bases from J, the junction contained 1 base not matched to a gene. Germline lookup yields CDR1 LNHDA and CDR2 SQIVND (reference sequence). CDR3 length equals 13 residues. The CDR3 bases are TGTGCCAGTAGTACGACAGGGGACAATGAGCAGTTCTTC. Protein: CASSTTGDNEQFF.

The rearrangement links TRBV19 to TRBJ2-2; TRBD1 matches 9 bases. This CDR3 has 17 amino acids. CDR1 and CDR2 (germline): LNHDA, SQIVND (reference sequence). V lost 5 bases and J lost 5; bases outside the gene matches: 12. CDR3 DNA: TGTGCCAGTAGTCCCGGGGGACAGGGTGGAGGGACCGGGGAGCTGTTTTTT. Translating gives CASSPGGQGGGTGELFF.

The chain links TRBV19 to TRBJ1-5; D is perhaps TRBD1 (6 bases). Looked up from germline, CDR1 is LNHDA and CDR2 is SQIVND (reference sequence). There are 13 residues in the CDR3. V lost 4 bases, J lost 3 bases, and 7 bases lay in between. This CDR3 is CASSRDNNQPQHF. For the CDR3, the DNA is TGTGCCAGTAGTAGGGACAACAATCAGCCCCAGCATTTT. The whole variable domain, filled in from reference TRBV19 and TRBJ1-5, reads DGGITQSPKYLFRKEGQNVTLSCEQNLNHDAMYWYRQDPGQGLRLIYYSQIVNDFQKGDIAEGYSVSREKKESFPLTVTSAQKNPTAFYLCASSRDNNQPQHFGDGTRLSIL.

The V and J genes are TRBV10-3 and TRBJ2-7, with no clear D. CDR1 and CDR2 from the germline V gene are ENHRY and SYGVKD. Trimming cost V 8 bases and J 2 bases, with 10 bases left between them. The CDR3 is made up of 12 amino acids. The CDR3 bases are TGTGCCATCCGCAGTGGCCCCTACGAGCAGTACTTC. Translating it yields CAIRSGPYEQYF.

This chain's CDR3 is CASSYSTAYYGYTF. The CDR3 DNA reads TGTGCCAGCAGTTACTCGACAGCGTACTATGGCTACACCTTC. V is TRBV6-5 and J is TRBJ1-2; TRBD1 is a possible D gene (5 bases). The length of the CDR3 is 14 residues. Trimming removed 0 bases at V and 3 bases at J, with 8 bases between. Germline loops: CDR1 MNHEY, CDR2 SVGAGI.